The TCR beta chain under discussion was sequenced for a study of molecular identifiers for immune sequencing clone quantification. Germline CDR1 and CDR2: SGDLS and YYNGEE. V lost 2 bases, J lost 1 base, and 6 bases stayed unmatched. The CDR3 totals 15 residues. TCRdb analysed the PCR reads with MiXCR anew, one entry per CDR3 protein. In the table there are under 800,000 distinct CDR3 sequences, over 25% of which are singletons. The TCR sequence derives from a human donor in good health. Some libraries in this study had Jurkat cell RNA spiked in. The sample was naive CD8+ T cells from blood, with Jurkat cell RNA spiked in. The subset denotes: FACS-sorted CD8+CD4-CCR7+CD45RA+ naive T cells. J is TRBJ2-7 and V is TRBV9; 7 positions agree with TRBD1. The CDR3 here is CASSVEGASSYEQYF. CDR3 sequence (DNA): TGTGCCAGCAGCGTTGAGGGGGCCTCTTCCTACGAGCAGTACTTC.